The clone carrying this TCR beta chain was seen ten or more times. The sample originates from a study of T-cell reconstitution after alpha-beta-depleted transplantation in children. Unique molecular identifiers were incorporated during preparation of the TCRbeta library. TCRdb redid the calling of the PCR reads with MiXCR, one entry per CDR3 protein. Among 240,000 or so distinct CDR3 sequences, approximately 12% were seen once, and the ten largest hold approximately 2.9%. Trimming removed 3 bases from V and 5 bases from J, with 3 bases in between. This CDR3 spans 11 amino acids. Germline V gene sequence: CDR1 SGHDT, CDR2 YYEEEE.

The clonotype originates from a human donor who donated a stem cell graft to a child with acute lymphoblastic leukemia. The chain uses TRBV5-6 and TRBJ2-1; D gene ambiguous. The starting material was PBMCs from the stem cell graft donor, obtained from the stem cell graft. The CDR3 coding sequence is TGTGCCAGCAGCTATAACAATGAGCAGTTCTTC. It yields the protein CASSYNNEQFF.